Presented here are 15 T cell receptor beta chains from one specimen sequenced in a study of T cell responses to AZD1222 COVID-19 vaccine. Some clones are missing from TCRdb's copy, which holds only in-frame ones; the method was immunoSEQ multiplex PCR. The sample has more than 40,000 clones, about 92% seen once. Material: peripheral blood, obtained 28 days after the second AZD1222 dose. The receptors were sampled from an adult who received the AZD1222 COVID-19 vaccine.

The V call is TRBV19, the J call TRBJ1-2; D might be TRBD1 (5 bases). Germline V lookup: CDR1 LNHDA, CDR2 SQIVND (reference sequence). Trimming left V 7 bases short and J 1 base short, with 13 bases between. The CDR3 has 14 amino acids. The CDR3 region is CASNPTGLNYGYTF. The CDR3 nucleotides read TGTGCCAGTAACCCGACGGGACTTAACTATGGCTACACCTTC.

The chain links TRBV7-2 to TRBJ2-3, with D uncertain. Trimming removed 4 bases at V and 0 bases at J, with 11 bases between. This CDR3 region has 15 residues. The germline V gene encodes CDR1 SGHTA and CDR2 FQGNSA. The CDR3 spells CASSSAWASTDTQYF. The DNA for the CDR3 is TGTGCCAGCAGCTCCGCATGGGCGAGCACAGATACGCAGTATTTT.

This chain connects TRBV10-3 to TRBJ1-5; 11 bases match TRBD1. V shed 4 bases and J 1 base; nucleotides not matched to a gene: 6. Germline-derived CDR1 and CDR2 are ENHRY and SYGVKD. CDR3 size: 17 residues. CDR3 amino acids: CAISGGQGGRSNQPQHF. CDR3 in DNA: TGTGCCATCAGTGGGGGACAGGGGGGAAGAAGCAATCAGCCCCAGCATTTT.

The chain has TRBV5-5 and TRBJ1-3, with D perhaps matching TRBD1 (5 bases). This CDR3 contains 15 residues. V shed 0 bases and J shed 4 bases, with 11 bases lying between them. CDR1 and CDR2 (germline): SGHKS, YYEKEE (reference sequence). DNA of the CDR3: TGTGCCAGCAGCTTGGTCGGGGGGTCCGGAAACACCATATATTTT. It is translated as CASSLVGGSGNTIYF.

This chain uses TRBV11-2 with TRBJ1-1, with 8 bases fitting TRBD1. Trimming removed 4 bases from V and 10 bases from J; junction bases left unmatched: 5. The CDR3 loop spans 12 amino acids. The germline V gene has CDR1 SGHAT and CDR2 FQNNGV. The CDR3 DNA follows: TGTGCCAGCAGCTCAAACAGGGGGGGAGCTTTCTTT. Translated, it gives CASSSNRGGAFF.

The chain combines TRBV5-4 with TRBJ1-6, with D unresolved. The CDR3 contains 15 residues. Trimming shortened V by 5 bases and J by 5 bases, and 14 bases separated the two germline ends. The germline gives CDR1 SGHNT, CDR2 YYREEE (reference sequence). The CDR3 nucleotides read TGTGCCAGCAGGTCCGGGCCCTTAGATAATTCACCCCTCCACTTT. It translates to CASRSGPLDNSPLHF. Based on the CDR3 plus reference TRBV5-4 and TRBJ1-6, the full variable domain is ETGVTQSPTHLIKTRGQQVTLRCSSQSGHNTVSWYQQALGQGPQFIFQYYREEENGRGNFPPRFSGLQFPNYSSELNVNALELDDSALYLCASRSGPLDNSPLHFGNGTRLTVT.

The genes are TRBV7-2 and TRBJ2-7; 7 positions agree with TRBD1. Trimming at V came to 5 bases and at J to 6 bases, leaving 7 bases not matched to a gene. This CDR3 has 13 amino acids. Germline loops: CDR1 SGHTA, CDR2 FQGNSA. The CDR3 loop reads CASSLPTGSEQYF. CDR3 in DNA: TGTGCCAGCAGCCTTCCGACAGGGTCCGAGCAGTACTTC.

The rearrangement links TRBV6-5 to TRBJ2-5, with D perhaps TRBD2 (6 bases). The CDR3 sequence is 16 residues long. Germline CDR1 MNHEY, CDR2 SVGAGI. V dropped 4 bases and J dropped 2 bases, with 17 bases sitting between them. The CDR3 here is CASSSLSSEGQETQYF. CDR3 nucleotide sequence: TGTGCCAGCAGTTCGTTGTCTAGCGAGGGGCAAGAGACCCAGTACTTC.

V gene TRBV3-1 (or the pseudogene TRBV3-2) combines with J gene TRBJ2-7, with 9 bases aligning to TRBD1. This CDR3 has 15 residues. Per germline, CDR1 LGHDT and CDR2 YNNKEL (reference sequence). Trimming at V came to 3 bases and at J to 3 bases, leaving 6 bases not matched to a gene. CDR3 nucleotides: TGTGCCAGCAGCCAGGGACAGGGAATTCGCTACGAGCAGTACTTC. Translation gives CASSQGQGIRYEQYF.

The J gene is TRBJ1-1, the V gene TRBV27; D gene ambiguous. V lost 6 bases and J lost 4, with 12 bases in between. This CDR3 is 13 amino acids long. Germline V CDR1 and CDR2: MNHEY, SMNVEV (reference sequence). This chain's CDR3 is CASSRRSSTEAFF. The CDR3 coding sequence is TGTGCCAGCAGCCGGCGGTCGAGCACTGAAGCTTTCTTT.

V gene TRBV19 combines with J gene TRBJ2-1, with D possibly TRBD1 on 7 matching bases. Germline CDR1 and CDR2: LNHDA and SQIVND (reference sequence). The CDR3 extends over 16 amino acids. V lost 5 bases and J 6 bases, leaving 20 bases between the germline ends. The CDR3 DNA reads as TGTGCCAGTAGTCTTCGAGGAGGGACAGTCGCCAATGAGCAGTTCTTC. Protein: CASSLRGGTVANEQFF.

The rearrangement links TRBV4-2 to TRBJ2-3; TRBD2 agrees at 9 bases. The CDR3 sequence is 16 residues long. The germline CDR1 and CDR2 sequences are LGHNA and YNFKEQ. Losses at the gene ends were 7 bases for V and 0 bases for J; bases not matched to a gene: 8. The CDR3 is CASTLSSGASTDTQYF. The DNA of the CDR3 is TGTGCCAGCACATTGTCTAGCGGGGCTAGCACAGATACGCAGTATTTT.

The chain uses TRBV30 and TRBJ1-3, with TRBD1 as a possible D gene (5 bases). CDR1 and CDR2 (germline): GTSNPN, SVGIG (reference sequence). V was pared by 0 bases and J by 8 bases, with 17 bases between. The CDR3 covers 15 residues. CDR3 protein: CAWSVSPGTRDTIYF. CDR3 nucleotides: TGTGCCTGGAGTGTATCCCCGGGGACGAGGGACACCATATATTTT.

This chain links TRBV9 with TRBJ2-7, with unresolved D. The CDR3 has 13 amino acids. Trimming took off 3 bases at V and 3 bases at J, with 10 bases between the two ends. Per the germline V gene, CDR1 is SGDLS and CDR2 is YYNGEE. This chain's CDR3 is CASSAGAIYEQYF. The DNA of the CDR3 is TGTGCCAGCAGCGCCGGAGCAATCTACGAGCAGTACTTC.

This clone was seen only a few times. The V and J genes are TRBV19 and TRBJ1-5; D remains ambiguous. CDR3 size: 13 residues. The V and J ends lost 10 bases and 3 bases respectively, with 13 bases between them. Germline CDR1 reads LNHDA; CDR2 reads SQIVND (reference sequence). The CDR3 nucleotides are TGTGCCACGCATGGAAGAATCAATCAGCCCCAGCATTTT. Protein sequence: CATHGRINQPQHF.